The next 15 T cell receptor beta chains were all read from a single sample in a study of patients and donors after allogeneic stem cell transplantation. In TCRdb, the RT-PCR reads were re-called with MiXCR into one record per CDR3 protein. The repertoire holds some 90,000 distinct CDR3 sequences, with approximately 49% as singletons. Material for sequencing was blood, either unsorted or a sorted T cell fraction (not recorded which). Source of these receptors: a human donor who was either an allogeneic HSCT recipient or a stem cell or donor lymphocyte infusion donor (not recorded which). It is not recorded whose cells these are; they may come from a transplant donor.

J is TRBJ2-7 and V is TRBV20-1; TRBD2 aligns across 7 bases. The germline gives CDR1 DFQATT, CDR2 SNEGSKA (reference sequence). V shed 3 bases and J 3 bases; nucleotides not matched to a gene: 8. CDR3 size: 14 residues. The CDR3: CSASGGLLDYEQYF. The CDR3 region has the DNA TGCAGTGCTAGTGGGGGACTACTAGACTACGAGCAGTACTTC.

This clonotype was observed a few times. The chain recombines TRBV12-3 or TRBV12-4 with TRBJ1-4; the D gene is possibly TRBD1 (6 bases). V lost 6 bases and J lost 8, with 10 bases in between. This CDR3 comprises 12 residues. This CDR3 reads CASRQGKEKLFF. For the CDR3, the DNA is TGTGCCAGCAGACAGGGAAAGGAAAAACTGTTTTTT.

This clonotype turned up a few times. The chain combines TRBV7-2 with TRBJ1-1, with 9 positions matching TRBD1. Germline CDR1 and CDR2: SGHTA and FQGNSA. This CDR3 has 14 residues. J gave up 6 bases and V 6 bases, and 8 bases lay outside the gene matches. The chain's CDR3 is CASRTGGVIAEAFF. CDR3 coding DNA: TGTGCCAGCAGGACAGGGGGGGTTATCGCTGAAGCTTTCTTT.

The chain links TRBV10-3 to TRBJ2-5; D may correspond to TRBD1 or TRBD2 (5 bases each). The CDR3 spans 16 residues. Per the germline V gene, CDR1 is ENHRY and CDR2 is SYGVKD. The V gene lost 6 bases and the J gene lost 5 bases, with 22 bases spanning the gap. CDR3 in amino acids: CAISVRDDSYWETQYF. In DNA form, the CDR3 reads TGTGCCATCAGCGTCCGGGACGACAGCTACTGGGAGACCCAGTACTTC.

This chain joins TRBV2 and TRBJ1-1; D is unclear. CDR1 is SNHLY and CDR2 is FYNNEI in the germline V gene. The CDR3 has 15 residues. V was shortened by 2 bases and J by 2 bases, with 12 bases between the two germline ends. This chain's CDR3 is CASSESNSANTEAFF. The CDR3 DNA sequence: TGTGCCAGCAGTGAATCGAACAGTGCCAACACTGAAGCTTTCTTT.

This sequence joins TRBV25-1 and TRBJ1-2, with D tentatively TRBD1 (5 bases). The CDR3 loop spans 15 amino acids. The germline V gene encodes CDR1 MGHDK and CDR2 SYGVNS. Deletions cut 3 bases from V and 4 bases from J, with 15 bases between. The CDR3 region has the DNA TGTGCCAGCAGTGACTCCGACAGTCTATTCTATGGCTACACCTTC. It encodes CASSDSDSLFYGYTF.

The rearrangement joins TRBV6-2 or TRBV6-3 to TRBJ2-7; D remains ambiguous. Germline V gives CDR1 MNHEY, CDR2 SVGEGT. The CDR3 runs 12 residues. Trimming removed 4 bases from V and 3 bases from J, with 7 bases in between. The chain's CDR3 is CASSSGSYEQYF. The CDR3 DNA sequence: TGTGCCAGCAGTTCTGGCAGCTACGAGCAGTACTTC.

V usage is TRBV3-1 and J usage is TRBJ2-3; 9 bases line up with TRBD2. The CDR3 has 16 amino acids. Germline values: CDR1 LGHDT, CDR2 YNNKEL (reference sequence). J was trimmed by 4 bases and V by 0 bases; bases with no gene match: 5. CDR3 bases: TGTGCCAGCAGCCAAGAGGCGGGAGGGCCGTCAGATACGCAGTATTTT. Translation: CASSQEAGGPSDTQYF.

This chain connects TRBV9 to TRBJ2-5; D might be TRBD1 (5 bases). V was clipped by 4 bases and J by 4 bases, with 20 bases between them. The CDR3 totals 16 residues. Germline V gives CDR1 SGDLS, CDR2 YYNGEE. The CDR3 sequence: CASSPHPGRVGETQYF. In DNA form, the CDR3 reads TGTGCCAGCAGCCCCCACCCGGGCAGGGTAGGAGAGACCCAGTACTTC.

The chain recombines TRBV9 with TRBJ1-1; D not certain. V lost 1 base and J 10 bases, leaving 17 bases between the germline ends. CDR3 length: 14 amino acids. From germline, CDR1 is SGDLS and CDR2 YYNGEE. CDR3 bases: TGTGCCAGCAGCGTATCCCTTACTACCCCTGGAGCTTTCTTT. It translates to CASSVSLTTPGAFF.

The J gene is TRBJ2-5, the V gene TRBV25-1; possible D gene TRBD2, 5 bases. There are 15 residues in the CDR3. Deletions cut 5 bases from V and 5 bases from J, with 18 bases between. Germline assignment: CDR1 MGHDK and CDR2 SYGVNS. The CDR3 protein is CASSQNDRGWETQYF. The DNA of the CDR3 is TGTGCCAGCAGTCAGAACGATCGAGGGTGGGAGACCCAGTACTTC.

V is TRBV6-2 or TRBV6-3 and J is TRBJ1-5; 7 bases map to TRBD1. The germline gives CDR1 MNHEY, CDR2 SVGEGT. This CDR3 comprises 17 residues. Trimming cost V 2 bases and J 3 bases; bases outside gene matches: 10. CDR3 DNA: TGTGCCAGCAGTTACCTTCGGACAGGCATGGCCAATCAGCCCCAGCATTTT. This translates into CASSYLRTGMANQPQHF.

CDR3 in amino acids: CASSQVKGTLTEAFF. In DNA form, the CDR3 reads TGTGCCAGCAGCCAAGTCAAAGGGACCCTCACTGAAGCTTTCTTT. The chain combines TRBV14 with TRBJ1-1, with D perhaps matching TRBD1 (5 bases). Germline CDR1 is SGHDN and CDR2 is FVKESK. Trimming stripped 1 base from V and 4 bases from J, with 13 bases between. The CDR3 runs 15 residues.

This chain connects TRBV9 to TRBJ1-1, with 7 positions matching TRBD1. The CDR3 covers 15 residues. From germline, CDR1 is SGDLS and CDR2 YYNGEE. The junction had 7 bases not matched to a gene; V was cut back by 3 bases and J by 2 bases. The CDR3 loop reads CASSERQGPNTEAFF. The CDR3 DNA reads TGTGCCAGCAGCGAAAGACAGGGACCTAACACTGAAGCTTTCTTT.

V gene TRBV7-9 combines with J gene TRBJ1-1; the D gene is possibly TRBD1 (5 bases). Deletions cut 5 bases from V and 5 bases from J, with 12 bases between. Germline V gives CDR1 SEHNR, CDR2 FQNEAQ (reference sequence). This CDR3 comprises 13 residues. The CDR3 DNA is TGTGCCAGCAGCCGGGACCCTGAGACTGAAGCTTTCTTT. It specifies CASSRDPETEAFF.